This record covers a single T cell receptor beta chain. Antigen specificity is unknown. The CDR3 totals 13 residues. V dropped 0 bases and J dropped 9 bases, with 6 bases sitting between them. Per the germline V gene, CDR1 is SNHLY and CDR2 is FYNNEI. This entry belongs to a study of CD4+ T cells in melanoma. Profiling relied on immunoSEQ multiplex PCR, and the TCRdb table lists in-frame clones only, not all of them. The sample lists over 45,000 clones; about 72% were seen once. Study-level points and caveats: CD8+ T cell, macrophage and B cell function reportedly correlated with neoantigen-specific CD4+ T cells. Reportedly, melanoma neoantigen-specific CD4+ T cells showed varied differentiation states.

The chain uses TRBV2 and TRBJ1-6; D remains ambiguous. This receptor was obtained from a human donor with melanoma. The sequenced sample consisted of tumor tissue. CDR3 DNA sequence: TGTGCCAGCAGTGAAGCCCCTCCTTCACCCCTCCACTTT. It is translated as CASSEAPPSPLHF.